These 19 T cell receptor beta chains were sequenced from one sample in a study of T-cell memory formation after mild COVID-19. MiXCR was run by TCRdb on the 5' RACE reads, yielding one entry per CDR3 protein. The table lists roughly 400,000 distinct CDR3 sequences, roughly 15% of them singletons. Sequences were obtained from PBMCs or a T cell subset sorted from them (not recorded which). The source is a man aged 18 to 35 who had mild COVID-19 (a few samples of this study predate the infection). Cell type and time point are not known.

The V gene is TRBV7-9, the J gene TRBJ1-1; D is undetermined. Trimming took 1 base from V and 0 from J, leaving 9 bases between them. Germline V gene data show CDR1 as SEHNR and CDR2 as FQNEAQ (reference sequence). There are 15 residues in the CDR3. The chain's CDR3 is CASSLGFLLNTEAFF. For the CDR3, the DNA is TGTGCCAGCAGCTTAGGGTTCCTTTTGAACACTGAAGCTTTCTTT.

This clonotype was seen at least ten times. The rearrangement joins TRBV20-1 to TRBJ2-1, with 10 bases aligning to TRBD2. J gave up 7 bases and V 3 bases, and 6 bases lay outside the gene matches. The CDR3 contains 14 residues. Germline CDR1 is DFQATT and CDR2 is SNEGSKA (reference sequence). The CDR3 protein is CSARTIAGGNEQFF. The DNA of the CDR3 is TGCAGTGCTAGGACAATAGCGGGGGGAAATGAGCAGTTCTTC.

DNA for the CDR3: TGCAGTGCTAGACTAGCGGGGGGCCCGAGCTCCTACAATGAGCAGTTCTTC. Amino acid sequence: CSARLAGGPSSYNEQFF. The chain carries TRBV20-1 and TRBJ2-1, with 11 bases matching TRBD2. This CDR3 is built from 17 residues. V dropped 2 bases and J dropped 0; count of bases not matched to a gene: 6. Germline V gene sequence: CDR1 DFQATT, CDR2 SNEGSKA (reference sequence).

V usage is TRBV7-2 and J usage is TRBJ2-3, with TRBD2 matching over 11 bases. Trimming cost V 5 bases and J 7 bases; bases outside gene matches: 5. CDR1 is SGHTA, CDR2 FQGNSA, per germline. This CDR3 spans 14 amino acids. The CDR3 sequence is CASSQTSGENTQYF. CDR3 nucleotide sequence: TGTGCCAGCAGCCAGACTAGCGGGGAGAATACGCAGTATTTT.

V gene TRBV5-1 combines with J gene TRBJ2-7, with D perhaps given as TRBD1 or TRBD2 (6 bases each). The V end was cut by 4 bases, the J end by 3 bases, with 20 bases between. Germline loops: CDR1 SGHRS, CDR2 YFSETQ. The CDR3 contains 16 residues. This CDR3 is CASSPGSGGGGYEQYF. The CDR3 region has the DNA TGCGCCAGCAGCCCGGGATCAGGAGGGGGAGGCTACGAGCAGTACTTC.

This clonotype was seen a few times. CDR3 in DNA: TGTGCCAGCACTTCTGGTCGAGAGACCCAGTACTTC. Protein: CASTSGRETQYF. This chain uses TRBV28 with TRBJ2-5; D ambiguous. The CDR3 covers 12 residues. Germline values: CDR1 MDHEN, CDR2 SYDVKM. The ends were cut back, 7 bases at V and 4 bases at J, with 10 bases in the middle.

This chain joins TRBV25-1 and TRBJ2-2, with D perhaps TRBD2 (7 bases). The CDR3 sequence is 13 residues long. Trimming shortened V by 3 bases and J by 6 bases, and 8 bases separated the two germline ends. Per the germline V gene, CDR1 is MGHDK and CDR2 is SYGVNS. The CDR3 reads CASSERGPGELFF. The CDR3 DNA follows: TGTGCCAGCAGTGAGCGGGGGCCCGGGGAGCTGTTTTTT.

CDR3 nucleotide sequence: TGTGCCAGCAGTTTGCGCAGGGGGCGGCGGCCAGATACGCAGTATTTT. Translated: CASSLRRGRRPDTQYF. This chain connects TRBV6-5 to TRBJ2-3; TRBD1 matches at 8 bases. The junction had 10 bases not matched to a gene; V was cut back by 4 bases and J by 4 bases. This CDR3 is built from 16 residues. The germline V gene has CDR1 MNHEY and CDR2 SVGAGI.

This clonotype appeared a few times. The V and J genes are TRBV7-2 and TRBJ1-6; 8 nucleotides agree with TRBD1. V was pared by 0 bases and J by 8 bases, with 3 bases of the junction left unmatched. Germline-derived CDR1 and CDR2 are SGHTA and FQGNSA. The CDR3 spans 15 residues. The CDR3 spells CASSLARDRYSPLHF. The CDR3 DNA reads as TGTGCCAGCAGCTTAGCGCGGGACAGGTATTCACCCCTCCACTTT. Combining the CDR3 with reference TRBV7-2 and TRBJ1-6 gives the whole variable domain GAGVSQSPSNKVTEKGKDVELRCDPISGHTALYWYRQSLGQGLEFLIYFQGNSAPDKSGLPSDRFSAERTGGSVSTLTIQRTQQEDSAVYLCASSLARDRYSPLHFGNGTRLTVT.

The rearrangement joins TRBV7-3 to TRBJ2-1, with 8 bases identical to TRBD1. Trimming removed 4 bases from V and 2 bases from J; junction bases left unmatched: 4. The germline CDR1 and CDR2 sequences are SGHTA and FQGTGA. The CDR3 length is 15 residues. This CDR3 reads CASSSTGAPYNEQFF. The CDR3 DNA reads TGTGCCAGCAGCTCGACAGGGGCCCCCTACAATGAGCAGTTCTTC.

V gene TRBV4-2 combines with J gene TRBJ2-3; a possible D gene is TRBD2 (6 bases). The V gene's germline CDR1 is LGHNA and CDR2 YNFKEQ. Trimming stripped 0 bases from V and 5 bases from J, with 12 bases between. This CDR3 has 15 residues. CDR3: CASSQDRGEVDTQYF. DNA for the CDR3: TGTGCCAGCAGCCAAGATCGCGGGGAAGTAGATACGCAGTATTTT.

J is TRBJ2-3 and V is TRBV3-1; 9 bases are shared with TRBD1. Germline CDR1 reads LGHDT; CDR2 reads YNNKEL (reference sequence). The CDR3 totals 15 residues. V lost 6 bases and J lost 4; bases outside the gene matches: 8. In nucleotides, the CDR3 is TGTGCCAGCAGGGACCGGGACAGGGCCGCAGATACGCAGTATTTT. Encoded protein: CASRDRDRAADTQYF.

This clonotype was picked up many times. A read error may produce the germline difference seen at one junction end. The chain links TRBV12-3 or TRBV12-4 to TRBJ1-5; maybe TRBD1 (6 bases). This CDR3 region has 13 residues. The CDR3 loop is CASSLSGDQPQHF. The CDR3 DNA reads TGCGCCAGCAGTTTGTCAGGGGATCAGCCCCAGCATTTT.

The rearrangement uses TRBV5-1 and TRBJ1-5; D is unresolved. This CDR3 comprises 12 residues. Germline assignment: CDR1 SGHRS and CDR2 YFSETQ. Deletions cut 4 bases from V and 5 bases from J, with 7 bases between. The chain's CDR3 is CASSTDHQPQHF. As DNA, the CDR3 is TGCGCCAGCAGCACGGACCATCAGCCCCAGCATTTT.

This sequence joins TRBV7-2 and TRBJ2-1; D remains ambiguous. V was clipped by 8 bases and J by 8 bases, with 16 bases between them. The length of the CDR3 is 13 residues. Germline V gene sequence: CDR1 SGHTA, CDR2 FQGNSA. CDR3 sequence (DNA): TGTGCCAGCGGAATCTATACCCGCGATGAGCAGTTCTTC. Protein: CASGIYTRDEQFF.

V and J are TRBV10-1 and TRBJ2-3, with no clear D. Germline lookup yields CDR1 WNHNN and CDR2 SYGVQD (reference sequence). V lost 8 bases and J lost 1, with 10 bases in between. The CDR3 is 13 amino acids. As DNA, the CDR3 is TGCGCCAGCGGATTGTCGGGCACAGATACGCAGTATTTT. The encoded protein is CASGLSGTDTQYF.

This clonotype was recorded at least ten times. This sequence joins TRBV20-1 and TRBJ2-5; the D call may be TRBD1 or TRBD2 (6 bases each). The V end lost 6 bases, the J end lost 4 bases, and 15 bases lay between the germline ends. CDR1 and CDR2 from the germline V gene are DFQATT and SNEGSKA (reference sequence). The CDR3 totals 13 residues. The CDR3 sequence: CSAGRGAPETQYF. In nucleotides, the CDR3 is TGCAGTGCAGGAAGGGGGGCCCCAGAGACCCAGTACTTC.

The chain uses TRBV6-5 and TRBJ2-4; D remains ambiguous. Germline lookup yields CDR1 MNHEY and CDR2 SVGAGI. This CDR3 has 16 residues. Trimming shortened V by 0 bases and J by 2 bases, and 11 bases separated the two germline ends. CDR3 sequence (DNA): TGTGCCAGCAGTTACTCTTTTGGCACAACCAAAAACATTCAGTACTTC. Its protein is CASSYSFGTTKNIQYF.

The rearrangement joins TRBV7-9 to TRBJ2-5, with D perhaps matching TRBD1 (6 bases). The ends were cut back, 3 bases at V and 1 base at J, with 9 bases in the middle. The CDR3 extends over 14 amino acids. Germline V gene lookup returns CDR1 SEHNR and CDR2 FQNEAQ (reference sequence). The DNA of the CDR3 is TGTGCCAGCAGCTTCCGACAGGCCCAAGAGACCCAGTACTTC. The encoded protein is CASSFRQAQETQYF.